The next 10 T cell receptor beta chains were all read from a single sample in a study of shared clonotypes between healthy human individuals. Clones were sequenced by immunoSEQ multiplex PCR, and TCRdb holds only the in-frame ones, with some missing. The sample has roughly 2.5 million clones, 90% to 95% seen once. Sequenced: naive CD4+ T cells sorted from blood. Subset meaning: CD45RA+ positively selected. These receptors all come from a man between 18 and 29 years old in good health.

The chain couples TRBV19 to TRBJ1-2, with TRBD1 as a possible D gene (6 bases). Per germline, CDR1 LNHDA and CDR2 SQIVND (reference sequence). The ends were cut back, 6 bases at V and 4 bases at J, with 12 bases in the middle. This CDR3 spans 13 amino acids. In DNA form, the CDR3 reads TGTGCCAGTAGGCAGACAGGCCCCTATGGCTACACCTTC. Its protein is CASRQTGPYGYTF.

This chain connects TRBV15 to TRBJ2-3; tentatively, D is TRBD2 (6 bases). The CDR3 loop spans 17 amino acids. Germline loops: CDR1 LNHNV, CDR2 YYDKDF (reference sequence). Trimming left V 0 bases short and J 0 bases short, with 13 bases between. CDR3 coding DNA: TGTGCCACCAGCAGAGATGCGGGGCCCGGGAGCACAGATACGCAGTATTTT. It yields the protein CATSRDAGPGSTDTQYF.

This chain uses TRBV14 with TRBJ1-6; 8 nucleotides match TRBD1. The CDR3 totals 18 residues. The germline gives CDR1 SGHDN, CDR2 FVKESK. With V trimmed by 0 bases and J by 5 bases, 9 bases remained unmatched. CDR3: CASSQDTGRGRHNSPLHF. The CDR3 DNA reads TGTGCCAGCAGCCAAGATACGGGCAGGGGGCGTCATAATTCACCCCTCCACTTT. Looking up the rest from reference TRBV14 and TRBJ1-6 gives the full variable domain: EAGVTQFPSHSVIEKGQTVTLRCDPISGHDNLYWYRRVMGKEIKFLLHFVKESKQDESGMPNNRFLAERTGGTYSTLKVQPAELEDSGVYFCASSQDTGRGRHNSPLHFGNGTRLTVT.

The CDR3: CASSYRLATSTDTQYF. In DNA, the CDR3 is TGTGCCAGCAGTTACCGACTAGCGACTAGCACAGATACGCAGTATTTT. This chain connects TRBV6-5 to TRBJ2-3, with 8 bases lining up with TRBD2. Germline CDR1 and CDR2: MNHEY and SVGAGI. V was pared by 2 bases and J by 0 bases, with 4 bases of the junction left unmatched. This CDR3 has 16 amino acids.

The chain has TRBV5-1 and TRBJ2-1; maybe TRBD2 (7 bases). The germline V gene encodes CDR1 SGHRS and CDR2 YFSETQ. This CDR3 comprises 16 residues. V was clipped by 0 bases and J by 5 bases, with 15 bases between them. The CDR3, as DNA: TGCGCCAGCAGCTTGGAATTGGCGGGGGCGCACAATGAGCAGTTCTTC. Encoded protein: CASSLELAGAHNEQFF.

This clone occurred once. The genes are TRBV4-3 and TRBJ1-2; D gene unclear. Trimming stripped 0 bases from V and 4 bases from J, with 15 bases between. The length of the CDR3 is 16 residues. Germline CDR1 is LGHNA and CDR2 is YSLEER. The CDR3, as DNA: TGCGCCAGCAGCCAAGATCTTGGGCAGGCAATCTATGGCTACACCTTC. Encoded protein: CASSQDLGQAIYGYTF.

The genes are TRBV18 and TRBJ1-3; 10 bases agree with TRBD1. Germline V gene data show CDR1 as KGHSH and CDR2 as LQKENI. The CDR3 is made up of 16 amino acids. The junction had 5 bases not matched to a gene; V was cut back by 3 bases and J by 3 bases. The chain's CDR3 is CASSPGTGVIGNTIYF. CDR3 nucleotides: TGTGCCAGCTCACCCGGGACAGGGGTAATTGGAAACACCATATATTTT. The entire variable domain, with the rest obtained from reference TRBV18 and TRBJ1-3, is as follows: NAGVMQNPRHLVRRRGQEARLRCSPMKGHSHVYWYRQLPEEGLKFMVYLQKENIIDESGMPKERFSAEFPKEGPSILRIQQVVRGDSAAYFCASSPGTGVIGNTIYFGEGSWLTVV.

This clone was detected once. The rearrangement uses TRBV29-1 and TRBJ1-1; D is undetermined. V was clipped by 7 bases and J by 4 bases, with 13 bases between them. The germline V gene has CDR1 SQVTM and CDR2 ANQGSEA. The CDR3 runs 12 residues. The CDR3 protein is CSARSSSTEAFF. The CDR3 coding sequence is TGCAGCGCCCGAAGCTCGAGCACTGAAGCTTTCTTT.

Comment on this clone: The junction and the germline gene differ at one end; a read error may be behind it. The chain uses TRBV18 and TRBJ2-6; the D is unclear. Germline CDR1 and CDR2: KGHSH and LQKENI. The CDR3 has 17 amino acids. This CDR3 reads CASSPQRISSGANVLTF. CDR3 nucleotide sequence: TGTGCCAGCTCGCCACAGCGAATAAGCTCTGGGGCCAACGTCCTGACTTTC.

This clone was recorded once. The chain is built from TRBV5-1 and TRBJ2-3; D is perhaps TRBD2 (6 bases). The V gene's germline CDR1 is SGHRS and CDR2 YFSETQ. The CDR3 length is 15 residues. V gave up 4 bases and J gave up 2 bases, with 14 bases separating them. The CDR3 region has the DNA TGCGCCAGCAGCGCGGGACCGACTCCCACAGATACGCAGTATTTT. This translates into CASSAGPTPTDTQYF.